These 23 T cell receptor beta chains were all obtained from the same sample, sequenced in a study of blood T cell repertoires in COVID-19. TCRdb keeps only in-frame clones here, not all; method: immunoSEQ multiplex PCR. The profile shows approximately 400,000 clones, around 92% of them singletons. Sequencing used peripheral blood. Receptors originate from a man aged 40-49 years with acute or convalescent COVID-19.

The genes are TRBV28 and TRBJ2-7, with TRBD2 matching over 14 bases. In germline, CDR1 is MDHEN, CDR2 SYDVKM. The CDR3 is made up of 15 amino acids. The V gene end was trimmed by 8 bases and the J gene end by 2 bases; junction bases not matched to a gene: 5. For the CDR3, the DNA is TGTGCCAGCCCTGGGACTAGCGGGAGCACCTACGAGCAGTACTTC. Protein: CASPGTSGSTYEQYF.

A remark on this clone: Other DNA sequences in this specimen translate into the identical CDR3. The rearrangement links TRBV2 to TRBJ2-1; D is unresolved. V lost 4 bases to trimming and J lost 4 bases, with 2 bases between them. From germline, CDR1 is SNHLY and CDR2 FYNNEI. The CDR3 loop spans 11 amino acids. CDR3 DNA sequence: TGTGCCAGCAGTGCGTACAATGAGCAGTTCTTC. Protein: CASSAYNEQFF.

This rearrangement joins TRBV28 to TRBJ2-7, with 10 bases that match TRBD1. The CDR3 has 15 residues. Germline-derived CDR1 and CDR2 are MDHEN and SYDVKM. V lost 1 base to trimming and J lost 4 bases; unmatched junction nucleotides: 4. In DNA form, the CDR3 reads TGTGCCAGCAGTTTATCGGTGGGACAGGGGTACGAGCAGTACTTC. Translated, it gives CASSLSVGQGYEQYF. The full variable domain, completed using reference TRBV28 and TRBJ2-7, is DVKVTQSSRYLVKRTGEKVFLECVQDMDHENMFWYRQDPGLGLRLIYFSYDVKMKEKGDIPEGYSVSREKKERFSLILESASTNQTSMYLCASSLSVGQGYEQYFGPGTRLTVT.

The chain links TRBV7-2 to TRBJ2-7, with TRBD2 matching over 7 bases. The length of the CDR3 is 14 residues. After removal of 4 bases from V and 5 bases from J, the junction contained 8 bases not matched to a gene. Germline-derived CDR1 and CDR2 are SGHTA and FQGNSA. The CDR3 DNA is TGTGCCAGCAGCTGGGGGAGGGGCGCCCACGAGCAGTACTTC. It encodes CASSWGRGAHEQYF.

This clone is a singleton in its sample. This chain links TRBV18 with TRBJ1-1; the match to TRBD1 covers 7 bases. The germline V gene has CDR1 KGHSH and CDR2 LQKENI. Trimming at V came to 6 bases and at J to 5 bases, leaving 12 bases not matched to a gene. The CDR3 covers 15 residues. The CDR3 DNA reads TGTGCCAGCTCCCGTAGACAGGGTGATGTAACTGAAGCTTTCTTT. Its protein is CASSRRQGDVTEAFF.

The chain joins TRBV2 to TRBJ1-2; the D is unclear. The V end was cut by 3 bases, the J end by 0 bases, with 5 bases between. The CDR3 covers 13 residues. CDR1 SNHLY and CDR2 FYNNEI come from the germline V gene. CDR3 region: CASSESTNYGYTF. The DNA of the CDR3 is TGTGCCAGCAGTGAGTCAACTAACTATGGCTACACCTTC.

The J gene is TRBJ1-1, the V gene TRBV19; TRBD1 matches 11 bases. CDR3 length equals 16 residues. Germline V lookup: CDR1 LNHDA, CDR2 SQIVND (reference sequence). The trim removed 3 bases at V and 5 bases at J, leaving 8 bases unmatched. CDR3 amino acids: CASSITGTGGGTEAFF. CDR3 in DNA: TGTGCCAGTAGTATTACCGGGACAGGGGGTGGGACTGAAGCTTTCTTT.

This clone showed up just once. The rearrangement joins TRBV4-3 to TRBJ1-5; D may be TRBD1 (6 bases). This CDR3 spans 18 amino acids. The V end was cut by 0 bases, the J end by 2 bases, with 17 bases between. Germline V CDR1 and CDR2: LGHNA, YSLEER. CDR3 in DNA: TGCGCCAGCAGCCAAGATGTGCAGGGGTTAGGCGGCAATCAGCCCCAGCATTTT. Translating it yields CASSQDVQGLGGNQPQHF.

CDR3 protein: CASSELGTGVDTEAFF. DNA of the CDR3: TGTGCCAGCAGTGAATTAGGGACAGGGGTTGACACTGAAGCTTTCTTT. The rearrangement joins TRBV6-1 to TRBJ1-1; 10 positions agree with TRBD1. CDR3 length equals 16 residues. Germline loops: CDR1 MNHNS, CDR2 SASEGT. With 2 bases clipped from V and 3 bases from J, the junction kept 6 bases outside the gene matches.

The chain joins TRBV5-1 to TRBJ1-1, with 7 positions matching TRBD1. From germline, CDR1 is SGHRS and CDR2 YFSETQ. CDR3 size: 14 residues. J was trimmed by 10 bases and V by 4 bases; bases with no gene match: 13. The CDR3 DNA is TGCGCCAGCAGCGCTATAATAGGACAGGATGGAGCTTTCTTT. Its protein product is CASSAIIGQDGAFF.

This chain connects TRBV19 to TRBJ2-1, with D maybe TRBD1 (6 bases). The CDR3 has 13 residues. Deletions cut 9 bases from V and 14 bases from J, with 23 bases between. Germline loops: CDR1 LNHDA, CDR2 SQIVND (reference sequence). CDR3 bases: TGTGCCAGCATATCCCGAGGGGACAAAGTCGAGTTCTTC. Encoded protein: CASISRGDKVEFF.

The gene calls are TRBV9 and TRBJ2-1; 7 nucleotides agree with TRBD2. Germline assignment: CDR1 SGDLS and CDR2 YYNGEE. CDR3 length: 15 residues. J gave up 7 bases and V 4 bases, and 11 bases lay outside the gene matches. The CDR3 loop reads CASSLTAGVSNEQFF. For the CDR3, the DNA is TGTGCCAGCAGCCTGACCGCGGGAGTATCAAATGAGCAGTTCTTC.

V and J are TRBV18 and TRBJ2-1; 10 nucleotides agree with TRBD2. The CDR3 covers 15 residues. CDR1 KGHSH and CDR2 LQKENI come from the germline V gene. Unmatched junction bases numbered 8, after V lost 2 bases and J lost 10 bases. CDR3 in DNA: TGTGCCAGCTCACCAGGGCTAGCGGGAGCGGTGGAGCAGTTCTTC. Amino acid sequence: CASSPGLAGAVEQFF.

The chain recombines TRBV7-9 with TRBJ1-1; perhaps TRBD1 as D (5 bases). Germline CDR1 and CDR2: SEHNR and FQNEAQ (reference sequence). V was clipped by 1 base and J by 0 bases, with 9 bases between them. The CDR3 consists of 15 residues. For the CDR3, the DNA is TGTGCCAGCAGCTTAGGGGGCTTGATGAACACTGAAGCTTTCTTT. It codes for CASSLGGLMNTEAFF.

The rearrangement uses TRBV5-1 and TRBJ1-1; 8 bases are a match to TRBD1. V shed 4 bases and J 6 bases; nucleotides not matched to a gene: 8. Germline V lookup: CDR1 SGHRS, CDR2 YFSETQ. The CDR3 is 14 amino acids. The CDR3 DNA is TGCGCCAGCAGCCCCTTAGACAGGGGAGCTGAAGCTTTCTTT. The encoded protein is CASSPLDRGAEAFF.

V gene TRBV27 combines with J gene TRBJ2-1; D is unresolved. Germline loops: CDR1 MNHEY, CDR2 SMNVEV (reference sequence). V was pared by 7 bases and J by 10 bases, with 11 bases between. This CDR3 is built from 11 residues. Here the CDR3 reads CASIQSGEQFF. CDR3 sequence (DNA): TGTGCCAGCATACAATCAGGCGAGCAGTTCTTC.

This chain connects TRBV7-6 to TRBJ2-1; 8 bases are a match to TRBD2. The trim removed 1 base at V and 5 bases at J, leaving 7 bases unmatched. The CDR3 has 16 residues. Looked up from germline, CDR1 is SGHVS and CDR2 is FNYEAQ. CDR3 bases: TGTGCCAGCAGCTTAGTCGGGGGGGGATCAAACAATGAGCAGTTCTTC. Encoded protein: CASSLVGGGSNNEQFF.

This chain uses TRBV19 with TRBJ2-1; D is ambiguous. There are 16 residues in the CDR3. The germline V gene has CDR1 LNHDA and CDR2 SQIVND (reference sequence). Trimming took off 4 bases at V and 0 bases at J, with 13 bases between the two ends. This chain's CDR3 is CASSKAVMSSYNEQFF. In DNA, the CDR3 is TGTGCCAGTAGTAAAGCTGTTATGAGCTCCTACAATGAGCAGTTCTTC.

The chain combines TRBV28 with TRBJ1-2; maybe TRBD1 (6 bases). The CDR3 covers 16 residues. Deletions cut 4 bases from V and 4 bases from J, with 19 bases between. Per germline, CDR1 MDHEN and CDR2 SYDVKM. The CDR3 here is CASSSSLYRQVYGYTF. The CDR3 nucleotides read TGTGCCAGCAGTTCCTCGCTTTACAGACAGGTCTATGGCTACACCTTC.

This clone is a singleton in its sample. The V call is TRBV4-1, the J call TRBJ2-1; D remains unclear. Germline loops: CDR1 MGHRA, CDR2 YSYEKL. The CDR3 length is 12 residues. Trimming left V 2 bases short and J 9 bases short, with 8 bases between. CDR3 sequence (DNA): TGCGCCAGCAGCCAAATCGGTTCTGAGCAGTTCTTC. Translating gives CASSQIGSEQFF.

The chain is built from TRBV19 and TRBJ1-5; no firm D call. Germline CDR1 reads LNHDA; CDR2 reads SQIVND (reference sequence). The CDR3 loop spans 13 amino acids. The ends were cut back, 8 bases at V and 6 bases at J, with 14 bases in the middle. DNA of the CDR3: TGTGCCAGTTCTCGGGGATGGGGTCAGCCCCAGCATTTT. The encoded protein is CASSRGWGQPQHF.

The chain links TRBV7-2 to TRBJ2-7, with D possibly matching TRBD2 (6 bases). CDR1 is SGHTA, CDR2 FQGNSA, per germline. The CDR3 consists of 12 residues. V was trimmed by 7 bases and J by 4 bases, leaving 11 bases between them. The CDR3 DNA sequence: TGTGCCAGCACCCCCGGGGGATACGAGCAGTACTTC. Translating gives CASTPGGYEQYF.

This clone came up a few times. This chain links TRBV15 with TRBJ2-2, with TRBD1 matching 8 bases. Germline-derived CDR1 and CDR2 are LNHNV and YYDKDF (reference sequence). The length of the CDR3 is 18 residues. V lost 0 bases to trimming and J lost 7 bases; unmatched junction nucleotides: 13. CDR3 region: CATSRERTGTGFIGELFF. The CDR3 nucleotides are TGTGCCACCAGCAGAGAGAGGACCGGGACAGGCTTTATCGGGGAGCTGTTTTTT.